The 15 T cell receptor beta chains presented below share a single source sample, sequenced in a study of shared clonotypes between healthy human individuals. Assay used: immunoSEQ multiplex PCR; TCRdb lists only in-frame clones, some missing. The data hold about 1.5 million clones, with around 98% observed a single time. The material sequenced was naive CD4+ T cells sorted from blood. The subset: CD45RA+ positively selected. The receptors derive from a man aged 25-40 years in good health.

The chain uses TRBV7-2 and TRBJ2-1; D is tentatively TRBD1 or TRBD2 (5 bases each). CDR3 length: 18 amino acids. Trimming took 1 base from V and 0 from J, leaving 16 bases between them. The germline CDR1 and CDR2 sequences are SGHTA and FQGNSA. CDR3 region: CASSLGPPGRSSYNEQFF. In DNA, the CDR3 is TGTGCCAGCAGCTTAGGGCCCCCGGGGCGGTCCTCCTACAATGAGCAGTTCTTC.

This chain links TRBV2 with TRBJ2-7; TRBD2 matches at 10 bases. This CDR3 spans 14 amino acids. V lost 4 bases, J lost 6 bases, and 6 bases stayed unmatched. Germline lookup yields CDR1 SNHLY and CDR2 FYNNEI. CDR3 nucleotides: TGTGCCAGCAGTGTGGAACTAGCGGGAACCGAGCAGTACTTC. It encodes CASSVELAGTEQYF.

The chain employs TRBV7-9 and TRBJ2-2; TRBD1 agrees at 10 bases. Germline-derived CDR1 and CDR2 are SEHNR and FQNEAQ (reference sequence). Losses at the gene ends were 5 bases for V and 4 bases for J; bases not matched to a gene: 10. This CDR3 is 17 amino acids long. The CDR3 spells CASSQRDRGFGTGELFF. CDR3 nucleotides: TGTGCCAGCAGCCAAAGGGACAGGGGTTTCGGCACCGGGGAGCTGTTTTTT.

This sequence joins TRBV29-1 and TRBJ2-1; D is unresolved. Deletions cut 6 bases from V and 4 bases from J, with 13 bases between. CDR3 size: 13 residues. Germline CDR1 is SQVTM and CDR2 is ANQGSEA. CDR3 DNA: TGCAGCGTCATAGAGTCCAGATACAATGAGCAGTTCTTC. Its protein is CSVIESRYNEQFF.

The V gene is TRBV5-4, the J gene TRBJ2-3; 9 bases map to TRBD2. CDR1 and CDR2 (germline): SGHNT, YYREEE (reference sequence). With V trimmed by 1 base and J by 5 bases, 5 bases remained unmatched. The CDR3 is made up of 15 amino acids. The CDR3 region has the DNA TGTGCCAGCAGCTTGAGGCGGGAGGGCGGAGATACGCAGTATTTT. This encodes CASSLRREGGDTQYF.

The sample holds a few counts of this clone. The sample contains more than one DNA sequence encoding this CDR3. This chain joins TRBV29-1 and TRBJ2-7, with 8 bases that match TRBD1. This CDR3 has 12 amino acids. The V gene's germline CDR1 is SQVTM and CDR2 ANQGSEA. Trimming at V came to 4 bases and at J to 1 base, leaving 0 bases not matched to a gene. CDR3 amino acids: CSVGTGSYEQYF. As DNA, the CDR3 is TGCAGCGTTGGGACAGGGTCCTACGAGCAGTACTTC.

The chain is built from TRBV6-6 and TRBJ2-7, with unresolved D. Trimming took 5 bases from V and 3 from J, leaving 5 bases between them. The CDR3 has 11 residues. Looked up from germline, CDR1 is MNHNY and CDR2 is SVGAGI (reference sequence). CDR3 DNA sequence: TGTGCCAGCAGTCAGATCTACGAGCAGTACTTC. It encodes CASSQIYEQYF.

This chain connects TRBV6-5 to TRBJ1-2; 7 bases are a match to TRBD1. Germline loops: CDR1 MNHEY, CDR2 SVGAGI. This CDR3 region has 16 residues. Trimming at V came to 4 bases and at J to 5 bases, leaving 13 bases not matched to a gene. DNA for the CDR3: TGTGCCAGCAGTTCCCTTCAAACGACAGGGAATTATGGCTACACCTTC. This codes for CASSSLQTTGNYGYTF.

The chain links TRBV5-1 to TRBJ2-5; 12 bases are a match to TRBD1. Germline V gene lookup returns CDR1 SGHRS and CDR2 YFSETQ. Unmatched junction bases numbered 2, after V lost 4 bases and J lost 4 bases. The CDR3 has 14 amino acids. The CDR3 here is CASSRDRGRETQYF. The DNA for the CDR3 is TGCGCCAGCAGCCGGGACAGGGGGCGAGAGACCCAGTACTTC.

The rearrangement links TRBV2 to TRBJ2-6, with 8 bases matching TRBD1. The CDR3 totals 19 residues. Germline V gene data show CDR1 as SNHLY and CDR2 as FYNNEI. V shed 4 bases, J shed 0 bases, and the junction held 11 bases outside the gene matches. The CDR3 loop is CASSAVIGQGGSGANVLTF. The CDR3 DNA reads TGTGCCAGCAGTGCAGTTATCGGACAGGGAGGCTCTGGGGCCAACGTCCTGACTTTC.

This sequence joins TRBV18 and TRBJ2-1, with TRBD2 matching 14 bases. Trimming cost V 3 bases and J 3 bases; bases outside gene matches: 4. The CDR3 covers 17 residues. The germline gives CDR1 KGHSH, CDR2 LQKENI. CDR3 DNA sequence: TGTGCCAGCTCACCCGGGACTAGCGGGAGCGACTACAATGAGCAGTTCTTC. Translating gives CASSPGTSGSDYNEQFF.

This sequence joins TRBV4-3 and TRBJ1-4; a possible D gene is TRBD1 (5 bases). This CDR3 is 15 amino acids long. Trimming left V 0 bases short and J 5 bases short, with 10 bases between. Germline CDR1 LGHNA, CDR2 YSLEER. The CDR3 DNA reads TGCGCCAGCAGCCAAGATGACAGCGGAAATGAAAAACTGTTTTTT. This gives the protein CASSQDDSGNEKLFF.

The CDR3 bases are TGTGCCACCAGCAGAGATGGGACAAAGCCTAATCAGCCCCAGCATTTT. It encodes CATSRDGTKPNQPQHF. The gene calls are TRBV15 and TRBJ1-5, with a possible D match to TRBD1 (6 bases). Germline V lookup: CDR1 LNHNV, CDR2 YYDKDF (reference sequence). V gave up 0 bases and J gave up 4 bases, with 13 bases separating them. CDR3 length: 16 residues. The full variable domain, rest sourced from reference TRBV15 and TRBJ1-5, is DAMVIQNPRYQVTQFGKPVTLSCSQTLNHNVMYWYQQKSSQAPKLLFHYYDKDFNNEADTPDNFQSRRPNTSFCFLDIRSPGLGDTAMYLCATSRDGTKPNQPQHFGDGTRLSIL.

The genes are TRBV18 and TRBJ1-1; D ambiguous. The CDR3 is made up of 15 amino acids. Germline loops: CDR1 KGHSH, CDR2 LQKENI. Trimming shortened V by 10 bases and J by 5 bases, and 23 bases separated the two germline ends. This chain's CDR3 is CATNPQEAWRTEAFF. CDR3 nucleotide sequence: TGTGCCACCAATCCCCAGGAGGCTTGGAGGACTGAAGCTTTCTTT.

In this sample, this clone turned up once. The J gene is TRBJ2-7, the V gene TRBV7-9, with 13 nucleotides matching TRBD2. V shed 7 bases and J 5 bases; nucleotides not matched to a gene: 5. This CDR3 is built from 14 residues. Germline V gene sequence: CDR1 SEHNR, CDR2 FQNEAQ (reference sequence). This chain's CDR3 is CASTKTSGRNEQYF. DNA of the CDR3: TGTGCCAGCACCAAGACTAGCGGGAGGAACGAGCAGTACTTC.